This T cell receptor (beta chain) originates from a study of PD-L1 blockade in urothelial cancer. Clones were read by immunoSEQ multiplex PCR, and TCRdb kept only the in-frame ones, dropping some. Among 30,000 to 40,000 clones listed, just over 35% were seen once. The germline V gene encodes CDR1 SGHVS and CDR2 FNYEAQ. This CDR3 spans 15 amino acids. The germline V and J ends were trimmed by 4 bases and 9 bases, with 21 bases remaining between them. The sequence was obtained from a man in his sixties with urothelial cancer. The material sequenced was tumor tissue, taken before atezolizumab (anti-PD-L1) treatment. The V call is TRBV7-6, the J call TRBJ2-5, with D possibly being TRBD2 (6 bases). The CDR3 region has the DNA TGTGCCAGCAGCTGGGGAAGAACTAGCCCGCAGGCCCAGTACTTC. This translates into CASSWGRTSPQAQYF.